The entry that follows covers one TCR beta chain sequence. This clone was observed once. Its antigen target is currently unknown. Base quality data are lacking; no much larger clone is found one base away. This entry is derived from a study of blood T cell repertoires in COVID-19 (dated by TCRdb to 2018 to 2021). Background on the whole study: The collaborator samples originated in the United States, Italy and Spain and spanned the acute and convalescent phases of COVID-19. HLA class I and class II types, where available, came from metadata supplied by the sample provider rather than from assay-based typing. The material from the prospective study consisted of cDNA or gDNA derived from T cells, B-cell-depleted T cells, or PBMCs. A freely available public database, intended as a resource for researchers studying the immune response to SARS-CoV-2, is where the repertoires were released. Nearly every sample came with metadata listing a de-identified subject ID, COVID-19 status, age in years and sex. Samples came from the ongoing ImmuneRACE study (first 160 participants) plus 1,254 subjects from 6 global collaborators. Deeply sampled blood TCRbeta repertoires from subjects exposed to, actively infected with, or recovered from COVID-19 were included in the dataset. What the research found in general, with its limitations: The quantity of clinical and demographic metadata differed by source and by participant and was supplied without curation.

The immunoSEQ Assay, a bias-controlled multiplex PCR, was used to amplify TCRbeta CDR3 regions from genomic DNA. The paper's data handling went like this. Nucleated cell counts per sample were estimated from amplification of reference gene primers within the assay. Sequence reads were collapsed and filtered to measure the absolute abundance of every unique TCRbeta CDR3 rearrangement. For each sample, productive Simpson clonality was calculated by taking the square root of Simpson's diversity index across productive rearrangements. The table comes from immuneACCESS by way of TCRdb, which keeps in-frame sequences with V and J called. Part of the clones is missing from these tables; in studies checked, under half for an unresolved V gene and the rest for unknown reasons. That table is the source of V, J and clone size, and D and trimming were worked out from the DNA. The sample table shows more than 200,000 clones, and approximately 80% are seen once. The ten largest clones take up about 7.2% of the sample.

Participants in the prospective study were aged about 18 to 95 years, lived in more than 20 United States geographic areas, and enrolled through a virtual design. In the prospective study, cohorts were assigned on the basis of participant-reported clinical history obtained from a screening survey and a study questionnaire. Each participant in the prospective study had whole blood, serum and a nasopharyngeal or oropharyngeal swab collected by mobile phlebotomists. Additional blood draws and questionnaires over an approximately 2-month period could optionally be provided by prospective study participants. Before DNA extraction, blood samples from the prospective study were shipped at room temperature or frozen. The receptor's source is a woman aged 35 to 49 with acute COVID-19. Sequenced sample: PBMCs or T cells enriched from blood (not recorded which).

The CDR3 protein is CASSIESFGSPLHF. The sequenced DNA is TGTGCCAGTAGTATCGAGAGTTTTGGTTCACCCCTCCACTTT. The sequence is built from TRBV19 and TRBJ1-6; too little of a D gene remains to name it. As encoded in the germline V gene (reference sequence), CDR1 is LNHDA while CDR2 is SQIVND. The trim is 3 bases for V and 9 bases for J, with a gap of 12 bases between the germline ends. Spanning cysteine to phenylalanine, the CDR3 consists of 14 amino acids. Just the 42-base CDR3 DNA is kept, in frame starting at base 1.